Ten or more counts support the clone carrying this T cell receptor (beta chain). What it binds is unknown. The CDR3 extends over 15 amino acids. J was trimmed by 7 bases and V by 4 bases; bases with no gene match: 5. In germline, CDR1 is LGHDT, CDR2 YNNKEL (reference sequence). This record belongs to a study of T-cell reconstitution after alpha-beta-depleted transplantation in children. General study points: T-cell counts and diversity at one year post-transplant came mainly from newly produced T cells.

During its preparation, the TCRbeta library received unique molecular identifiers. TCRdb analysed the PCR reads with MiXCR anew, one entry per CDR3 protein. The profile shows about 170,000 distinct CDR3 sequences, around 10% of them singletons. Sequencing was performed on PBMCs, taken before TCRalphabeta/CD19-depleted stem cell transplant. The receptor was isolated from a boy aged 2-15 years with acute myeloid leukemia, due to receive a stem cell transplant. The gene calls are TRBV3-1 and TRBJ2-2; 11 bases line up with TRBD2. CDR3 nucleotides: TGTGCCAGCAGCCCAGGACTAGCGGGTGGCGGGGAGCTGTTTTTT. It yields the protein CASSPGLAGGGELFF.